The sequence of this T cell receptor (beta chain) was determined in a study of molecular identifiers for immune sequencing clone quantification. Study overall: In replicates, the authors split RNA from approximately 20,000 or 100,000 naive CD8 cells five ways and sequenced four.

Preparation of the bulk TCR libraries relied on previously described methods and listed TCR primers. TCRdb used MiXCR to reprocess the PCR reads, holding one entry per CDR3 protein. The data contain about 510,000 distinct CDR3 sequences, about 20% of them singletons. This clonotype was seen ten or more times. CDR1 SGHRS and CDR2 YFSETQ come from the germline V gene. V dropped 5 bases and J dropped 4; count of bases not matched to a gene: 8. This CDR3 region has 15 residues. This clonotype originated in a human donor in good health. Some libraries in this study had Jurkat cell RNA spiked in. Sample: naive CD8+ T cells from blood, with Jurkat cell RNA spiked in. Subset here: FACS-sorted CD8+CD4-CCR7+CD45RA+ naive T cells. The chain carries TRBV5-1 and TRBJ2-5, with 10 bases matching TRBD1. The CDR3 reads CASRLTGTGVETQYF. As DNA, the CDR3 is TGCGCCAGCAGGTTGACCGGGACAGGGGTAGAGACCCAGTACTTC.